This entry lists 3 T cell receptor beta chains sequenced from one sample in a study of CD8+CD57+ T cells in acquired aplastic anemia. Investigators profiled TCR beta VDJ and CDR3 from genomic DNA template. TCRdb called the reads again in MiXCR, with one record for every CDR3 protein. This sample has about 200,000 distinct CDR3 sequences, with less than 60% found just once. The sequenced patients had an expansion of CD8+CD57+ cells seen by flow cytometry. The source material was sorted CD4+, CD8+, or CD8+CD57+ T cells (not recorded which) from PBMCs. These receptors were collected from a human donor with aplastic anemia.

The chain has TRBV14 and TRBJ2-7; D remains ambiguous. This CDR3 spans 12 amino acids. CDR1 SGHDN and CDR2 FVKESK come from the germline V gene. V was shortened by 0 bases and J by 3 bases, with 3 bases between the two germline ends. CDR3 sequence: CASSQDGYEQYF. CDR3 DNA: TGTGCCAGCAGCCAAGATGGCTACGAGCAGTACTTC.

This chain joins TRBV19 and TRBJ1-1; D possibly corresponds to TRBD1 (5 bases). The CDR3 is made up of 13 amino acids. The V end lost 2 bases, the J end lost 3 bases, and 7 bases lay between the germline ends. From germline, CDR1 is LNHDA and CDR2 SQIVND (reference sequence). CDR3 DNA: TGTGCCAGTAGTATAAGGGGCCACACTGAAGCTTTCTTT. Translated, it gives CASSIRGHTEAFF. Based on the CDR3 plus reference TRBV19 and TRBJ1-1, the full variable domain is DGGITQSPKYLFRKEGQNVTLSCEQNLNHDAMYWYRQDPGQGLRLIYYSQIVNDFQKGDIAEGYSVSREKKESFPLTVTSAQKNPTAFYLCASSIRGHTEAFFGQGTRLTVV.

This clonotype was counted ten times or more. The chain uses TRBV2 and TRBJ1-6, with a weak D call TRBD1 (6 bases). Germline lookup yields CDR1 SNHLY and CDR2 FYNNEI. Trimming shortened V by 4 bases and J by 10 bases, and 17 bases separated the two germline ends. The CDR3 sequence is 15 residues long. This CDR3 reads CASSVDGRGGSPLHF. Here the CDR3 DNA reads TGTGCCAGCAGTGTGGATGGCAGGGGCGGATCACCCCTCCACTTT.